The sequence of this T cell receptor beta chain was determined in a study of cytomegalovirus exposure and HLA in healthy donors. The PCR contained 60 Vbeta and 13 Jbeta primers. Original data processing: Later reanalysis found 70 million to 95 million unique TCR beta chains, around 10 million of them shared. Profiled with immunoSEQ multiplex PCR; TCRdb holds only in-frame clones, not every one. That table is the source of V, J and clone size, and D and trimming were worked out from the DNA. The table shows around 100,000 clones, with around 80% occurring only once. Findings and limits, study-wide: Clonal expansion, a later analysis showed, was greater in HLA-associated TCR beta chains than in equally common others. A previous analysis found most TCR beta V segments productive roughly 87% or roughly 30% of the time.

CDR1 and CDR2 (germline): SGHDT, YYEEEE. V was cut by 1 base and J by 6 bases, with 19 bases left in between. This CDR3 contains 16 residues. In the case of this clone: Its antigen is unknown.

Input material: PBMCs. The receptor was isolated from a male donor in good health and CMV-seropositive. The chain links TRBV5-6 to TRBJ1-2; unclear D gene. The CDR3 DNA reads TGTGCCAGCAGCTTGTCGGGGAATGGTATTCTAGATGGCTACACCTTC. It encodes CASSLSGNGILDGYTF.